These 4 T cell receptor beta chains came from one sample sequenced in a study of CD8+ T cells in alopecia areata. Extracted RNA was reverse transcribed into cDNA, the sequencing template. Generated by immunoSEQ multiplex PCR, the TCRdb table keeps only in-frame clones and is missing some. This sample carries 120,000 or so clones, around three fifths of them seen once, and the ten largest clones take 4.5%. The starting material was CD4+ T cells sorted from blood, obtained at week 0. These receptors were taken from a human donor with alopecia areata.

This chain joins TRBV7-2 and TRBJ2-3; tentatively, D is TRBD2 (5 bases). Trimming cost V 5 bases and J 3 bases, with 15 bases left between them. From germline, CDR1 is SGHTA and CDR2 FQGNSA. The CDR3 loop spans 15 amino acids. CDR3 bases: TGTGCCAGCAGCCACCGGACTGGAACGACAGATACGCAGTATTTT. This encodes CASSHRTGTTDTQYF. The full variable domain, in which reference TRBV7-2 and TRBJ2-3 provide the parts outside the CDR3, is GAGVSQSPSNKVTEKGKDVELRCDPISGHTALYWYRQSLGQGLEFLIYFQGNSAPDKSGLPSDRFSAERTGGSVSTLTIQRTQQEDSAVYLCASSHRTGTTDTQYFGPGTRLTVL.

Turning to this clone: The junction departs from the called germline gene at one end, perhaps through a read error. This rearrangement joins TRBV9 to TRBJ2-3, with D perhaps TRBD1 or TRBD2 (6 bases each). This CDR3 spans 12 amino acids. Looked up from germline, CDR1 is SGDLS and CDR2 is YYNGEE. The CDR3 loop is CASSAGGGRPDF. The CDR3 DNA follows: TGTGCCAGCAGCGCTGGTGGGGGGCGTCCGGATTTT.

This chain uses TRBV4-2 with TRBJ1-5; D remains unclear. CDR1 LGHNA and CDR2 YNFKEQ come from the germline V gene. There are 15 residues in the CDR3. V was cut by 1 base and J by 5 bases, with 12 bases left in between. The chain's CDR3 is CASSQVKSADQPQHF. DNA for the CDR3: TGTGCCAGCAGCCAAGTAAAATCCGCAGATCAGCCCCAGCATTTT.

As regards this clone: This same CDR3 is encoded by further DNA sequences in the sample. The chain links TRBV5-1 to TRBJ2-3, with 8 bases matching TRBD1. The J segment lost 0 bases and the V segment lost 4 bases, leaving 4 bases of the junction unmatched. CDR3 length: 15 residues. Germline V gene sequence: CDR1 SGHRS, CDR2 YFSETQ. The CDR3 DNA follows: TGCGCCAGCAGCCTAGGACAGGGTAGCACAGATACGCAGTATTTT. Amino acid sequence: CASSLGQGSTDTQYF.